Each of the 17 T cell receptor beta chains below was sequenced from the same sample in a study of T cell repertoires in urothelial bladder cancer. Repertoires were generated with immunoSEQ multiplex PCR, while TCRdb's copy carries only in-frame clones and drops some. The sample carries some 11,000 clones, 68% recorded once. The sample comprised tumor-infiltrating cells from bladder cancer. All receptors derive from a human donor with a benign inflammatory bladder lesion.

Points on this clone: The same CDR3 also results from other DNA sequences found in this sample. V gene TRBV7-9 combines with J gene TRBJ2-2; no clear D. Germline loops: CDR1 SEHNR, CDR2 FQNEAQ (reference sequence). The ends were cut back, 3 bases at V and 2 bases at J, with 7 bases in the middle. The CDR3 covers 14 residues. The CDR3 bases are TGTGCCAGCAGCTTGACACAAAACACCGGGGAGCTGTTTTTT. It encodes CASSLTQNTGELFF. Filled out from reference TRBV7-9 and TRBJ2-2, the complete variable domain reads DTGVSQNPRHKITKRGQNVTFRCDPISEHNRLYWYRQTLGQGPEFLTYFQNEAQLEKSRLLSDRFSAERPKGSFSTLEIQRTEQGDSAMYLCASSLTQNTGELFFGEGSRLTVL.

The V call is TRBV5-1, the J call TRBJ1-6; D is uncertain. Germline loops: CDR1 SGHRS, CDR2 YFSETQ. The CDR3 runs 13 residues. Trimming stripped 5 bases from V and 4 bases from J, with 7 bases between. DNA for the CDR3: TGCGCCAGCAGGGCAGATTATAATTCACCCCTCCACTTT. Translating it yields CASRADYNSPLHF.

This chain links TRBV7-3 with TRBJ2-1, with 11 bases lining up with TRBD1. With V trimmed by 7 bases and J by 4 bases, 9 bases remained unmatched. The CDR3 runs to 16 residues. Germline CDR1 reads SGHTA; CDR2 reads FQGTGA. CDR3: CASTWTGGAAYNEQFF. CDR3 DNA: TGTGCCAGCACCTGGACAGGGGGCGCAGCTTACAATGAGCAGTTCTTC.

The gene calls are TRBV30 and TRBJ1-2, with D perhaps TRBD1 (5 bases). CDR1 GTSNPN and CDR2 SVGIG come from the germline V gene (reference sequence). The CDR3 runs 15 residues. The germline V and J ends were trimmed by 0 bases and 4 bases, with 15 bases remaining between them. CDR3 coding DNA: TGTGCCTGGAGTGTAGTGGGGGTCACGGCCTATGGCTACACCTTC. Translating it yields CAWSVVGVTAYGYTF.

This chain connects TRBV9 to TRBJ1-3; 10 bases fit TRBD1. CDR1 is SGDLS and CDR2 is YYNGEE in the germline V gene. The CDR3 covers 16 residues. The V segment lost 3 bases and the J segment 2 bases; nucleotides outside the gene matches: 5. The CDR3 here is CASSEKGQGAGNTIYF. The CDR3 coding sequence is TGTGCCAGCAGCGAGAAAGGACAGGGGGCTGGAAACACCATATATTTT. Complete variable domain (other parts from reference TRBV9 and TRBJ1-3): DSGVTQTPKHLITATGQRVTLRCSPRSGDLSVYWYQQSLDQGLQFLIQYYNGEERAKGNILERFSAQQFPDLHSELNLSSLELGDSALYFCASSEKGQGAGNTIYFGEGSWLTVV.

This rearrangement joins TRBV7-3 to TRBJ1-2; TRBD1 agrees at 8 bases. In germline, CDR1 is SGHTA, CDR2 FQGTGA. This CDR3 has 16 residues. V was pared by 5 bases and J by 4 bases, with 12 bases of the junction left unmatched. The CDR3 DNA follows: TGTGCCAGCAGCCCGGAGGGGTACACAGGGGGCTATGGCTACACCTTC. It is translated as CASSPEGYTGGYGYTF.

V gene TRBV7-3 combines with J gene TRBJ2-1, with TRBD1 identical over 10 bases. Trimming removed 5 bases from V and 2 bases from J; junction bases left unmatched: 3. The germline CDR1 and CDR2 sequences are SGHTA and FQGTGA. CDR3 length equals 15 residues. The CDR3 region has the DNA TGTGCCAGCAGCACCGGACAGGGGGCCTACAATGAGCAGTTCTTC. Translation gives CASSTGQGAYNEQFF.

For this clone: The junction departs from germline at one end; a sequencing error may be responsible. The genes are TRBV30 and TRBJ2-3, with 9 bases aligning to TRBD2. CDR1 and CDR2 from the germline V gene are GTSNPN and SVGIG (reference sequence). CDR3 size: 15 residues. CDR3 in amino acids: CACSAGGHSTDTQYF. The CDR3 DNA is TGTGCCTGCAGTGCGGGGGGGCATAGCACAGATACGCAGTATTTT. Variable domain in full (rest from reference TRBV30 and TRBJ2-3): SQTIHQWPATLVQPVGSPLSLECTVEGTSNPNLYWYRQAAGRGLQLLFYSVGIGQISSEVPQNLSASRPQDRQFILSSKKLLLSDSGFYLCACSAGGHSTDTQYFGPGTRLTVL.

This sequence joins TRBV7-8 and TRBJ1-2; D is unclear. V was cut by 5 bases and J by 4 bases, with 8 bases left in between. CDR3 length: 12 residues. CDR1 SGHVS and CDR2 FQNEAQ come from the germline V gene. CDR3 region: CASSQTVYGYTF. Written as DNA, the CDR3 is TGTGCCAGCAGCCAGACGGTCTATGGCTACACCTTC.

The chain links TRBV10-1 to TRBJ1-1; 7 positions match TRBD1. The trim removed 3 bases at V and 3 bases at J, leaving 7 bases unmatched. The CDR3 has 15 amino acids. The V gene's germline CDR1 is WNHNN and CDR2 SYGVQD (reference sequence). CDR3 nucleotides: TGCGCCAGCAGTGAAGGACAGGCGGGGTACACTGAAGCTTTCTTT. Translating it yields CASSEGQAGYTEAFF.

V gene TRBV30 combines with J gene TRBJ2-7, with D unclear. CDR1 is GTSNPN, CDR2 SVGIG, per germline (reference sequence). The V and J ends lost 6 bases and 0 bases respectively, with 12 bases between them. The CDR3 runs to 13 residues. This chain's CDR3 is CACNRHLSYEQYF. DNA of the CDR3: TGTGCCTGCAACAGACACCTCTCCTACGAGCAGTACTTC.

This chain joins TRBV18 and TRBJ1-2; D possibly corresponds to TRBD1 (6 bases). The CDR3 consists of 14 residues. The V and J ends lost 3 bases and 4 bases respectively, with 12 bases between them. CDR1 is KGHSH and CDR2 is LQKENI in the germline V gene. The CDR3 region has the DNA TGTGCCAGCTCACCTGCGCCGGGGGCCTATGGCTACACCTTC. This encodes CASSPAPGAYGYTF.

The chain recombines TRBV7-9 with TRBJ2-7, with TRBD1 matching 7 bases. There are 16 residues in the CDR3. CDR1 and CDR2 (germline): SEHNR, FQNEAQ (reference sequence). V lost 5 bases, J lost 2 bases, and 12 bases stayed unmatched. The CDR3 DNA sequence: TGTGCCAGCAGCAGAGACCGGGACAGAGACCCCTACGAGCAGTACTTC. Its protein product is CASSRDRDRDPYEQYF.

V and J are TRBV5-1 and TRBJ2-1; D is perhaps TRBD1 (6 bases). V was pared by 0 bases and J by 8 bases, with 12 bases between. Germline V gene data show CDR1 as SGHRS and CDR2 as YFSETQ. CDR3 length: 14 residues. CDR3 bases: TGCGCCAGCAGCTTGGTAGTCAGGGGACATGAGCAGTTCTTC. Its protein product is CASSLVVRGHEQFF.

Details on this clone: Germline is not matched at one junction end, which may reflect a read error. The sample contains more than one DNA sequence encoding this CDR3. The chain is built from TRBV29-1 and TRBJ1-1, with D possibly matching TRBD1 (6 bases). Germline loops: CDR1 SQVTM, CDR2 ANQGSEA. The CDR3 contains 13 residues. CDR3 region: CSVDQGYRTEAFF. CDR3 sequence (DNA): TGCAGCGTTGACCAGGGGTATCGAACTGAAGCCTTCTTT.

This chain uses TRBV18 with TRBJ2-2; D is ambiguous. The CDR3 runs to 13 residues. CDR1 is KGHSH and CDR2 is LQKENI in the germline V gene. Trimming removed 6 bases from V and 5 bases from J, with 10 bases in between. The CDR3 loop reads CASSRAETGELFF. The CDR3 coding sequence is TGTGCCAGCTCGCGTGCAGAGACCGGGGAGCTGTTTTTT.

The chain combines TRBV5-1 with TRBJ2-3; D is possibly TRBD2 (5 bases). V dropped 5 bases and J dropped 3 bases, with 10 bases sitting between them. From germline, CDR1 is SGHRS and CDR2 YFSETQ. The CDR3 spans 13 residues. CDR3 nucleotides: TGCGCCAGCAGGACGGGATTAACAGATACGCAGTATTTT. Its protein product is CASRTGLTDTQYF.